This entry lists 27 T cell receptor beta chains sequenced from one sample in a study of blood T cell repertoires in COVID-19. Data came from immunoSEQ multiplex PCR; TCRdb stores just in-frame clones and leaves some out. The sample yields 300,000 or so clones, about 82% seen once. The sequencing input was peripheral blood. These receptors were obtained from a woman in her fifties or sixties with active or convalescent COVID-19.

This clone was found once. The chain recombines TRBV7-8 with TRBJ2-7; TRBD1 aligns across 9 bases. V lost 5 bases, J lost 5 bases, and 4 bases stayed unmatched. CDR3 length equals 13 residues. From germline, CDR1 is SGHVS and CDR2 FQNEAQ. The CDR3 nucleotides are TGTGCCAGCAGCCGGGACAGGGACCACGAGCAGTACTTC. As protein: CASSRDRDHEQYF.

V usage is TRBV27 and J usage is TRBJ2-6, with 9 positions matching TRBD1. Unmatched junction bases numbered 14, after V lost 5 bases and J lost 9 bases. Germline values: CDR1 MNHEY, CDR2 SMNVEV (reference sequence). This CDR3 is 17 amino acids long. The CDR3 nucleotides are TGTGCCAGCAGTAGGTCAGGACAGGGGACGGGAGTCAACGTCCTGACTTTC. Encoded protein: CASSRSGQGTGVNVLTF.

The V and J genes are TRBV6-5 and TRBJ1-1, with D maybe TRBD1 (5 bases). Germline V gene lookup returns CDR1 MNHEY and CDR2 SVGAGI. This CDR3 comprises 16 residues. The V and J ends lost 4 bases and 6 bases respectively, with 21 bases between them. The CDR3 sequence: CASSFNKDSPTAEAFF. For the CDR3, the DNA is TGTGCCAGCAGTTTCAACAAAGACAGCCCGACGGCTGAAGCTTTCTTT.

The chain has TRBV5-4 and TRBJ2-1; 9 bases map to TRBD2. The V gene end was trimmed by 4 bases and the J gene end by 7 bases; junction bases not matched to a gene: 12. Germline CDR1 is SGHNT and CDR2 is YYREEE (reference sequence). The CDR3 is 16 residues long. The CDR3 DNA reads TGTGCCAGCAGCGCCACCCCGGGACTAGCAATGAATGAGCAGTTCTTC. Protein product: CASSATPGLAMNEQFF.

The chain is built from TRBV6-6 and TRBJ1-3; weak D call: TRBD1 (6 bases). Trimming took off 6 bases at V and 3 bases at J, with 9 bases between the two ends. The CDR3 spans 13 residues. From germline, CDR1 is MNHNY and CDR2 SVGAGI (reference sequence). The DNA for the CDR3 is TGTGCCAGCAGACAGGGTTTTGGAAACACCATATATTTT. Translated: CASRQGFGNTIYF.

This clone was recorded only once. The chain joins TRBV9 to TRBJ2-2; no reliable D call. The V gene lost 0 bases and the J gene lost 5 bases, with 8 bases spanning the gap. Germline lookup yields CDR1 SGDLS and CDR2 YYNGEE. This CDR3 is built from 14 residues. The CDR3 nucleotides are TGTGCCAGCAGCGTAGATTACGGGACCGGGGAGCTGTTTTTT. The encoded protein is CASSVDYGTGELFF.

V and J are TRBV11-1 and TRBJ2-7, with 7 bases that match TRBD1. This CDR3 is built from 14 residues. CDR1 and CDR2 (germline): SGHAT, FQDESV (reference sequence). Losses at the gene ends were 5 bases for V and 6 bases for J; bases not matched to a gene: 10. This chain's CDR3 is CASSPDRVTFEQYF. For the CDR3, the DNA is TGTGCCAGCAGCCCAGACAGGGTTACCTTCGAGCAGTACTTC.

The chain recombines TRBV4-1 with TRBJ2-1, with D possibly matching TRBD2 (6 bases). Between the trimmed V and J ends, which lost 3 bases and 0 bases, there was a span of 18 bases. CDR3 length equals 18 residues. The V gene's germline CDR1 is MGHRA and CDR2 YSYEKL. Here the CDR3 reads CASSQVSRGRSSYNEQFF. The CDR3 region has the DNA TGCGCCAGCAGCCAGGTTAGTCGGGGGAGGAGCTCCTACAATGAGCAGTTCTTC.

V is TRBV21-1 and J is TRBJ2-3; whether TRBD2, the table's D call, matches the DNA was not checked. TRBV21-1 represents a pseudogene. This CDR3 comprises 17 residues. The CDR3: CANHLRLAGQLTDTQYF. The CDR3 coding sequence is TGTGCCAACCATCTGAGACTAGCGGGACAATTAACAGATACGCAGTATTTT.

CDR3 DNA sequence: TGTGCCAGCAGCCCAGGACTAGCGGGGAGCACAGATACGCAGTATTTT. Its protein product is CASSPGLAGSTDTQYF. J is TRBJ2-3 and V is TRBV13; 12 bases match TRBD2. CDR1 is PRHDT and CDR2 is FYEKMQ in the germline V gene (reference sequence). The CDR3 runs 16 residues. Trimming took 5 bases from V and 0 from J; bases not matched to a gene: 3.

This clone was detected a few times. This chain connects TRBV28 to TRBJ2-2; D is unresolved. V shed 7 bases and J shed 5 bases, with 11 bases lying between them. Germline CDR1 is MDHEN and CDR2 is SYDVKM. CDR3 length equals 13 residues. The CDR3 loop is CASTRVSTGELFF. Written as DNA, the CDR3 is TGTGCCAGCACCCGAGTTTCTACCGGGGAGCTGTTTTTT.

This clone was recorded only once. The chain carries TRBV19 and TRBJ1-6; 7 bases map to TRBD1. Germline V gene sequence: CDR1 LNHDA, CDR2 SQIVND (reference sequence). CDR3 length: 15 residues. Losses at the gene ends were 7 bases for V and 7 bases for J; bases not matched to a gene: 10. CDR3 in DNA: TGTGCCAGTAACGTCGAGACAGGGAGAAATTCACCCCTCCACTTT. This gives the protein CASNVETGRNSPLHF.

This chain joins TRBV19 and TRBJ2-1; TRBD1 agrees at 7 bases. J was trimmed by 4 bases and V by 8 bases; bases with no gene match: 8. Germline-derived CDR1 and CDR2 are LNHDA and SQIVND (reference sequence). The CDR3 is 14 amino acids. CDR3 DNA sequence: TGTGCCAGTTTACAGGGGATAGGGTACAATGAGCAGTTCTTC. It codes for CASLQGIGYNEQFF.

This clone was picked up a small number of times. The J gene is TRBJ2-3, the V gene TRBV19; 10 nucleotides agree with TRBD2. Per germline, CDR1 LNHDA and CDR2 SQIVND (reference sequence). The CDR3 is 16 amino acids. The junction had 13 bases not matched to a gene; V was cut back by 6 bases and J by 7 bases. The CDR3 loop is CASSPGFSGRVHTQYF. The CDR3 DNA reads TGTGCCAGTAGCCCTGGGTTCAGCGGGAGGGTGCATACGCAGTATTTT.

The rearrangement joins TRBV7-9 to TRBJ2-6; TRBD1 is a possible D gene (5 bases). This CDR3 comprises 19 residues. Trimming pared 2 bases from V and 5 bases from J, leaving 22 bases between. The germline CDR1 and CDR2 sequences are SEHNR and FQNEAQ (reference sequence). CDR3 sequence: CASSLIRPGPQPRANVLTF. The CDR3 DNA is TGTGCCAGCAGCTTAATCAGGCCAGGGCCACAACCCAGGGCCAACGTCCTGACTTTC.

The chain carries TRBV28 and TRBJ1-5, with D unresolved. CDR1 and CDR2 from the germline V gene are MDHEN and SYDVKM. The CDR3 has 16 residues. The V gene lost 7 bases and the J gene lost 2 bases, with 18 bases spanning the gap. In nucleotides, the CDR3 is TGTGCCAGCACCGCAAGTCGGGCCGGGGGCAATCAGCCCCAGCATTTT. Translation gives CASTASRAGGNQPQHF. Supplemented by reference TRBV28 and TRBJ1-5, the full variable domain reads DVKVTQSSRYLVKRTGEKVFLECVQDMDHENMFWYRQDPGLGLRLIYFSYDVKMKEKGDIPEGYSVSREKKERFSLILESASTNQTSMYLCASTASRAGGNQPQHFGDGTRLSIL.

The J gene is TRBJ1-2, the V gene TRBV19; 8 bases align to TRBD1. The V and J ends lost 5 bases and 8 bases, in that order; junction bases with no gene match: 10. Germline V gene sequence: CDR1 LNHDA, CDR2 SQIVND (reference sequence). This CDR3 region has 14 residues. CDR3 coding DNA: TGTGCCAGTAGTCGCGGCCAACAGGGGGGCGGCTACACCTTC. Its translation: CASSRGQQGGGYTF.

CDR3 coding DNA: TGCGCCAGCAGCCGGGATTCTGGAAACACCATATATTTT. Its protein is CASSRDSGNTIYF. J is TRBJ1-3 and V is TRBV5-1; no clear D gene. Germline-derived CDR1 and CDR2 are SGHRS and YFSETQ. The CDR3 is 13 residues long. V lost 4 bases and J lost 1, with 6 bases in between.

This CDR3 reads CASSLVGAGYETQYF. CDR3 DNA: TGTGCCAGCAGCTTAGTAGGGGCAGGGTACGAGACCCAGTACTTC. The rearrangement links TRBV7-9 to TRBJ2-5; D possibly corresponds to TRBD1 (5 bases). The V gene lost 1 base and the J gene lost 5 bases, with 14 bases spanning the gap. Germline assignment: CDR1 SEHNR and CDR2 FQNEAQ (reference sequence). The CDR3 runs to 15 residues.

The gene calls are TRBV6-5 and TRBJ2-7; a weak D match, TRBD1 (6 bases). The CDR3 has 14 residues. Trimming removed 7 bases at V and 0 bases at J, with 13 bases between. The germline CDR1 and CDR2 sequences are MNHEY and SVGAGI. CDR3 sequence (DNA): TGTGCCAGCAAACGACAGGAGAACTCCTACGAGCAGTACTTC. Protein sequence: CASKRQENSYEQYF.

V gene TRBV9 combines with J gene TRBJ2-3; TRBD2 aligns across 7 bases. The CDR3 contains 16 residues. The germline gives CDR1 SGDLS, CDR2 YYNGEE. Trimming removed 1 base from V and 0 bases from J; junction bases left unmatched: 5. The CDR3 DNA follows: TGTGCCAGCAGCGTATCCCCGGGGGGTAGCACAGATACGCAGTATTTT. Amino acid sequence: CASSVSPGGSTDTQYF. The variable domain in full, with the rest retrieved from reference TRBV9 and TRBJ2-3, is DSGVTQTPKHLITATGQRVTLRCSPRSGDLSVYWYQQSLDQGLQFLIQYYNGEERAKGNILERFSAQQFPDLHSELNLSSLELGDSALYFCASSVSPGGSTDTQYFGPGTRLTVL.

J is TRBJ2-7 and V is TRBV11-2, with 8 bases matching TRBD2. This CDR3 region has 15 residues. CDR1 and CDR2 from the germline V gene are SGHAT and FQNNGV. The V segment lost 5 bases and the J segment 4 bases; nucleotides outside the gene matches: 10. The CDR3 sequence is CASSSIAGSKYEQYF. CDR3 nucleotide sequence: TGTGCCAGCAGCAGTATAGCGGGGTCAAAATACGAGCAGTACTTC.

V gene TRBV9 combines with J gene TRBJ1-4; TRBD1 aligns across 8 bases. Germline V gives CDR1 SGDLS, CDR2 YYNGEE. Unmatched junction bases numbered 7, after V lost 4 bases and J lost 5 bases. The CDR3 spans 15 residues. The CDR3 coding sequence is TGTGCCAGCAGCCCTTGGACAGGGACCAATGAAAAACTGTTTTTT. Amino acid sequence: CASSPWTGTNEKLFF.

This sequence joins TRBV28 and TRBJ1-2; perhaps TRBD1 as D (6 bases). V shed 5 bases and J shed 4 bases, with 14 bases lying between them. Per the germline V gene, CDR1 is MDHEN and CDR2 is SYDVKM. This CDR3 is 14 amino acids long. CDR3 in amino acids: CASSPRQAFYGYTF. CDR3 nucleotides: TGTGCCAGCAGTCCACGACAGGCGTTCTATGGCTACACCTTC.

This chain links TRBV7-2 with TRBJ1-5; TRBD1 might be the D (5 bases). Trimming took 4 bases from V and 0 from J, leaving 16 bases between them. Germline V CDR1 and CDR2: SGHTA, FQGNSA. The CDR3 has 17 residues. The CDR3: CASSSPWGGDSNQPQHF. In DNA form, the CDR3 reads TGTGCCAGCAGCTCCCCTTGGGGGGGAGATAGCAATCAGCCCCAGCATTTT.

This chain joins TRBV5-6 and TRBJ2-2, with a tentative D call TRBD2 (5 bases). V was cut by 3 bases and J by 3 bases, with 15 bases left in between. The CDR3 is made up of 16 amino acids. Germline lookup yields CDR1 SGHDT and CDR2 YYEEEE. The DNA for the CDR3 is TGTGCCAGCAGCTACGGAGTGCTAGCCCACACCGGGGAGCTGTTTTTT. Protein sequence: CASSYGVLAHTGELFF.

This chain uses TRBV6-5 with TRBJ2-2, with D uncertain. V gave up 7 bases and J gave up 5 bases, with 14 bases separating them. CDR1 and CDR2 (germline): MNHEY, SVGAGI. The CDR3 is made up of 14 amino acids. The CDR3: CASNPKERTGELFF. DNA for the CDR3: TGTGCCAGCAATCCAAAGGAGCGAACCGGGGAGCTGTTTTTT.